Listed below are T cell receptor beta chains from one sample, sequenced in a study of blood T cell repertoires in COVID-19. Profiling relied on immunoSEQ multiplex PCR, and the TCRdb table lists in-frame clones only, not all of them. Here the sample spans more than 200,000 clones, around 89% being singletons. The sample taken for sequencing was PBMCs or T cells enriched from blood (not recorded which). The receptor set was obtained from a woman aged 25 to 39 who had recovered from COVID-19. The CDR3 runs from the conserved cysteine through the conserved F or W. D genes are given only for firm matches. The size field is filled for only some rows; it gives once, few, many or a size class.

abundance: .; v_gene: TRBV19; j_gene: TRBJ2-1; d_gene: .; CDR3nt: TGTGCCAGTAGTACTGACAGAGAGCTACTCGGGGGGCAGTTCTTC; CDR3aa: CASSTDRELLGGQFF
abundance: few; v_gene: TRBV6-4; j_gene: TRBJ1-4; d_gene: .; CDR3nt: TGTGCCAGCAGTCGTCAGGCGGGAACTAATGAAAAACTGTTTTTT; CDR3aa: CASSRQAGTNEKLFF
abundance: .; v_gene: TRBV19; j_gene: TRBJ1-1; d_gene: .; CDR3nt: TGTGCCAGCGCTTCGACAGAGAACACTGAAGCTTTCTTT; CDR3aa: CASASTENTEAFF
abundance: .; v_gene: TRBV7-3; j_gene: TRBJ2-3; d_gene: .; CDR3nt: TGTGCCAGCAGCTTAGGGCTCCGGGAAGCAGATACGCAGTATTTT; CDR3aa: CASSLGLREADTQYF
abundance: .; v_gene: TRBV18; j_gene: TRBJ2-3; d_gene: TRBD2; CDR3nt: TGTGCCAGCGCGCGCGGACTAGCGGGAGAGGTGACAGATACGCAGTATTTT; CDR3aa: CASARGLAGEVTDTQYF
abundance: .; v_gene: TRBV3-1/TRBV3-2; j_gene: TRBJ2-1; d_gene: .; CDR3nt: TGTGCCAGCAGCCCTCAAGGGTCGGCGGAGGGAATCTCCTACAATGAGCAGTTCTTC; CDR3aa: CASSPQGSAEGISYNEQFF
abundance: .; v_gene: TRBV28; j_gene: TRBJ1-4; d_gene: .; CDR3nt: TGTGCCAGCAGTGTTCCGGGACGGGGGAATGAAAAACTGTTTTTT; CDR3aa: CASSVPGRGNEKLFF
abundance: .; v_gene: TRBV19; j_gene: TRBJ2-7; d_gene: .; CDR3nt: TGTGCCAGTAGTATGGGTGACAGAAGCTCCTACGAGCAGTACTTC; CDR3aa: CASSMGDRSSYEQYF
abundance: few; v_gene: TRBV9; j_gene: TRBJ2-1; d_gene: .; CDR3nt: TGTGCCAGCAGCGTAAGGAGCGGGACAGGCAATGAGCAGTTCTTC; CDR3aa: CASSVRSGTGNEQFF
abundance: once; v_gene: TRBV27; j_gene: TRBJ1-5; d_gene: .; CDR3nt: TGTGCCAGCAGGGACAGTCCTTTAGGGAATCAGCCCCAGCATTTT; CDR3aa: CASRDSPLGNQPQHF
abundance: once; v_gene: TRBV6-5; j_gene: TRBJ2-7; d_gene: TRBD2; CDR3nt: TGTGCCAGCAGTTACGTGACTAGCCTGCTTACCTACGAGCAGTACTTC; CDR3aa: CASSYVTSLLTYEQYF
abundance: .; v_gene: TRBV4-1; j_gene: TRBJ1-3; d_gene: .; CDR3nt: TGCGCCAGCAGCCAAGATATGAGGGGGGGAAACACCATATATTTT; CDR3aa: CASSQDMRGGNTIYF
abundance: .; v_gene: TRBV5-1; j_gene: TRBJ1-6; d_gene: .; CDR3nt: TGCGCCAGCAGCTCCCGACAGTTGGCAGATTCACCCCTCCACTTT; CDR3aa: CASSSRQLADSPLHF
abundance: .; v_gene: TRBV6-5; j_gene: TRBJ2-7; d_gene: TRBD1; CDR3nt: TGTGCCAGCAGTTACTCAGGGGGCCGCTACGAGCAGTACTTC; CDR3aa: CASSYSGGRYEQYF
abundance: .; v_gene: TRBV7-8; j_gene: TRBJ2-1; d_gene: TRBD2; CDR3nt: TGTGCCAGCAGCTTAGCACTCGCACTAGCGGGGAATGAGCAGTTCTTC; CDR3aa: CASSLALALAGNEQFF
abundance: .; v_gene: TRBV30; j_gene: TRBJ1-1; d_gene: .; CDR3nt: TGTGCCTGGAGTGATGAGATGAACACTGAAGCTTTCTTT; CDR3aa: CAWSDEMNTEAFF
abundance: .; v_gene: TRBV19; j_gene: TRBJ2-4; d_gene: .; CDR3nt: TGTGCCAGTAGTACTTCCCAATATGGGGGAGGCAAAAACATTCAGTACTTC; CDR3aa: CASSTSQYGGGKNIQYF
abundance: .; v_gene: TRBV6-2/TRBV6-3; j_gene: TRBJ1-1; d_gene: .; CDR3nt: TGTGCCAGCAGTTACGGCGCAACAGGGAACACTGAAGCTTTCTTT; CDR3aa: CASSYGATGNTEAFF
abundance: once; v_gene: TRBV28; j_gene: TRBJ1-2; d_gene: .; CDR3nt: TGTGCCAGCATCCCCGGGGGTTTATCGAATGGCTACACCTTC; CDR3aa: CASIPGGLSNGYTF
abundance: .; v_gene: TRBV4-1; j_gene: TRBJ2-7; d_gene: .; CDR3nt: TGCGCCAGCAGCCAGGGTAGGGACTCCGAGCAGTACTTC; CDR3aa: CASSQGRDSEQYF
abundance: .; v_gene: TRBV6-5; j_gene: TRBJ2-1; d_gene: TRBD2; CDR3nt: TGTGCCAGCAGTAGGGTAGCGGGCGTCGTCAATGAGCAGTTCTTC; CDR3aa: CASSRVAGVVNEQFF
abundance: .; v_gene: TRBV19; j_gene: TRBJ2-2; d_gene: .; CDR3nt: TGTGCCAGTAGTCCCTCAGGGGTAACCGGGGAGCTGTTTTTT; CDR3aa: CASSPSGVTGELFF
abundance: once; v_gene: TRBV5-5; j_gene: TRBJ1-2; d_gene: .; CDR3nt: TGTGCCAGCAGCTTGGGGCCGAACTATGGCTACACCTTC; CDR3aa: CASSLGPNYGYTF
abundance: .; v_gene: TRBV25-1; j_gene: TRBJ1-2; d_gene: .; CDR3nt: TGTGCCAGCAACACAGGGTTCTATGGCTACACCTTC; CDR3aa: CASNTGFYGYTF
abundance: .; v_gene: TRBV9; j_gene: TRBJ2-3; d_gene: .; CDR3nt: TGTGCCAGCAGCGTAGTGGGGGCTAGAGATACGCAGTATTTT; CDR3aa: CASSVVGARDTQYF
abundance: .; v_gene: TRBV3-1/TRBV3-2; j_gene: TRBJ2-1; d_gene: .; CDR3nt: TGTGCCAGCAGCCAAGACTCTACACAGGGTTCCTACAATGAGCAGTTCTTC; CDR3aa: CASSQDSTQGSYNEQFF
abundance: .; v_gene: TRBV9; j_gene: TRBJ1-1; d_gene: TRBD1; CDR3nt: TGTGCCAGCAGCCCCCAGGACAGGGGATACACTGAAGCTTTCTTT; CDR3aa: CASSPQDRGYTEAFF
abundance: .; v_gene: TRBV15; j_gene: TRBJ1-2; d_gene: TRBD1; CDR3nt: TGTGCCACCAGCAGAGGTGGGACAGGGGGTGGTGGCTACACCTTC; CDR3aa: CATSRGGTGGGGYTF
abundance: .; v_gene: TRBV28; j_gene: TRBJ1-6; d_gene: .; CDR3nt: TGTGCCAGCAGTTCCGGGGATTCACCCCTCCACTTT; CDR3aa: CASSSGDSPLHF
abundance: .; v_gene: TRBV7-2; j_gene: TRBJ2-1; d_gene: TRBD1; CDR3nt: TGTGCCAGCAGCTTCCGCAGGACAGGGAGCATGAGGAATGAGCAGTTCTTC; CDR3aa: CASSFRRTGSMRNEQFF
abundance: .; v_gene: TRBV3-1/TRBV3-2; j_gene: TRBJ1-6; d_gene: .; CDR3nt: TGTGCCAGCAGCCATAGACAACCACCCCTCCACTTT; CDR3aa: CASSHRQPPLHF
abundance: .; v_gene: TRBV6-2/TRBV6-3; j_gene: TRBJ1-1; d_gene: .; CDR3nt: TGTGCCAGCAGTAAAACAGGGAGATGGAACACTGAAGCTTTCTTT; CDR3aa: CASSKTGRWNTEAFF
abundance: .; v_gene: TRBV14; j_gene: TRBJ1-2; d_gene: .; CDR3nt: TGTGCCAGCAGCAAGGACACGTCCAGGCACGCGGAAGGCTACACCTTC; CDR3aa: CASSKDTSRHAEGYTF
abundance: .; v_gene: TRBV5-6; j_gene: TRBJ1-3; d_gene: .; CDR3nt: TGTGCCAGCAGCTTGGAGAGTTACTCTGGAAACACCATATATTTT; CDR3aa: CASSLESYSGNTIYF
abundance: .; v_gene: TRBV5-4; j_gene: TRBJ2-5; d_gene: TRBD1; CDR3nt: TGTGCCAGCAGAGCGGGACAGGGGGTTCAAGAGACCCAGTACTTC; CDR3aa: CASRAGQGVQETQYF
abundance: .; v_gene: TRBV19; j_gene: TRBJ1-1; d_gene: .; CDR3nt: TGTGCCAGTAGTATAGATAGGAACACTGAAGCTTTCTTT; CDR3aa: CASSIDRNTEAFF
abundance: .; v_gene: TRBV4-2; j_gene: TRBJ1-2; d_gene: .; CDR3nt: TGTGCCAGCACCCTTAATGAGGGAGCAGGCTTTAACTATGGCTACACCTTC; CDR3aa: CASTLNEGAGFNYGYTF
abundance: .; v_gene: TRBV5-6; j_gene: TRBJ1-3; d_gene: TRBD1; CDR3nt: TGTGCCAGCAGCTTCCGGGGGACAGGGAGCAATCCCTCTGGAAACACCATATATTTT; CDR3aa: CASSFRGTGSNPSGNTIYF
abundance: .; v_gene: TRBV9; j_gene: TRBJ2-3; d_gene: TRBD2; CDR3nt: TGTGCCAGCAGCGTTAGCGGGAGAGGAGATACGCAGTATTTT; CDR3aa: CASSVSGRGDTQYF
abundance: .; v_gene: TRBV4-3; j_gene: TRBJ2-7; d_gene: .; CDR3nt: TGCGCCAGCAGCCAGGGGGAGGACGGGACCTACGAGCAGTACTTC; CDR3aa: CASSQGEDGTYEQYF
abundance: .; v_gene: TRBV16; j_gene: TRBJ1-1; d_gene: TRBD1; CDR3nt: TGTGCCAGCAGCACCGACAGGGGAGGCTACACTGAAGCTTTCTTT; CDR3aa: CASSTDRGGYTEAFF
abundance: .; v_gene: TRBV2; j_gene: TRBJ2-2; d_gene: TRBD1; CDR3nt: TGTGCCAGCAGGGACAGGGGTGGCACCGGGGAGCTGTTTTTT; CDR3aa: CASRDRGGTGELFF
abundance: .; v_gene: TRBV24-1; j_gene: TRBJ1-2; d_gene: .; CDR3nt: TGTGCCACCAGTGACCCAGTGAACTATGGCTACACCTTC; CDR3aa: CATSDPVNYGYTF
abundance: .; v_gene: TRBV7-2; j_gene: TRBJ2-7; d_gene: TRBD2; CDR3nt: TGTGCCAGCAGCCAGACCTCTAGCGGGAGAGCGTACTACGAGCAGTACTTC; CDR3aa: CASSQTSSGRAYYEQYF
abundance: few; v_gene: TRBV5-4; j_gene: TRBJ1-2; d_gene: TRBD1; CDR3nt: TGTGCCAGCAGCTCTCGACAGGGAGAGGGCTATGGCTACACCTTC; CDR3aa: CASSSRQGEGYGYTF
abundance: once; v_gene: TRBV12-3/TRBV12-4; j_gene: TRBJ1-6; d_gene: .; CDR3nt: TGTGCCAGCAGTTTAGGGACAGCTTCACCCCTCCACTTT; CDR3aa: CASSLGTASPLHF
abundance: .; v_gene: TRBV20-1; j_gene: TRBJ2-1; d_gene: TRBD2; CDR3nt: TGCAGTGCTAGTTCCCTGGCGCGGGAGGGTTACAATGAGCAGTTCTTC; CDR3aa: CSASSLAREGYNEQFF
abundance: .; v_gene: TRBV16; j_gene: TRBJ2-5; d_gene: .; CDR3nt: TGTGCCAGCAGCCCTTTATCGGGACTCAGGGATCCGGAGACCCAGTACTTC; CDR3aa: CASSPLSGLRDPETQYF
abundance: few; v_gene: TRBV27; j_gene: TRBJ1-1; d_gene: .; CDR3nt: TGTGCCAGCAGTTTTGCGGGGGGAAGCACTGAAGCTTTCTTT; CDR3aa: CASSFAGGSTEAFF
abundance: .; v_gene: TRBV18; j_gene: TRBJ1-2; d_gene: TRBD1; CDR3nt: TGTGCCAGCTCACCTTTGGCGGTTCGGAAGCACAGGGGGCTTTATGGCTACACCTTC; CDR3aa: CASSPLAVRKHRGLYGYTF
abundance: once; v_gene: TRBV27; j_gene: TRBJ2-3; d_gene: TRBD2; CDR3nt: TGTGCCAGCAGTTTGTATGCGGGAGGGAGTACAGATACGCAGTATTTT; CDR3aa: CASSLYAGGSTDTQYF
abundance: .; v_gene: TRBV6-5; j_gene: TRBJ1-1; d_gene: .; CDR3nt: TGTGCCAGCAGTTACGGGGCAGACCACACTGAAGCTTTCTTT; CDR3aa: CASSYGADHTEAFF
abundance: .; v_gene: TRBV6-2/TRBV6-3; j_gene: TRBJ1-2; d_gene: .; CDR3nt: TGTGCCAGCAGTGACCCCGCACGCTTGGTGGAGGGCTACACCTTC; CDR3aa: CASSDPARLVEGYTF
abundance: .; v_gene: TRBV6-2/TRBV6-3; j_gene: TRBJ1-5; d_gene: .; CDR3nt: TGTGCCAGCAGTTTCACAAATAGCGATCAGCCCCAGCATTTT; CDR3aa: CASSFTNSDQPQHF
abundance: .; v_gene: TRBV3-1/TRBV3-2; j_gene: TRBJ1-1; d_gene: TRBD1; CDR3nt: TGTGCCAGCAGCCAGGGGACAGGGGCGGAAACTGAAGCTTTCTTT; CDR3aa: CASSQGTGAETEAFF